The entry below describes one T cell receptor beta chain. What antigen it recognizes has not been identified. The input lacks base qualities; no much larger clone sits a single base away. The time point label here, explained by the study, means: late sampling 161 to 241 days after vaccination in three convalescent patients. The sample's treatment or condition label, decoded: roughly nine-day PBMC culture with coronavirus spike peptide pools or control peptides (ViraFEST assay). The ViraFEST assay was used in the study, in which antigen-specific T cells were expanded with peptide pools and expanded clonotypes were subsequently identified by TCR sequencing. The convalescent patients' positive SARS-CoV-2 PCR tests were from March to December 2020, which was before the Alpha, Beta and Delta variants emerged in the United States. PBMCs were cultured at roughly 1.8 million per well in IMDM supplemented with about 5% human AB serum and approximately 10 IU/ml IL-2, with approximately 11 ug/ml peptide pools added. Half of the culture medium was replaced with fresh IL-2-containing medium on days 3 and 7. After 10 days of culture, CD4+ T cells were isolated by negative selection with the EasySep CD4+ T cell isolation kit. PBMCs were separated from whole blood using Ficoll-Paque Plus gradient centrifugation and then either used fresh or cryopreserved at -140C. Culture conditions were generally each tested in triplicate wells.

These data originate in a study of vaccination and CD4 T cells after COVID-19 (dated 2022 in TCRdb). Notes on the research overall: Convalescent patients had a positive SARS-CoV-2 result on nasal swab PCR, and of these patients, fewer than ten had mild disease and one had severe disease. The convalescent cohort included six males and four females, with two Hispanic individuals, seven Caucasians, two Asians and one multiracial person. Participants received two doses of either the Pfizer-BioNTech BNT162b2 vaccine (n=8) or the Moderna mRNA-1273 vaccine (n=2). Post-COVID blood samples were collected from convalescent patients a median of around 96 days after diagnosis, with a range of about 35 to 170 days. Post-vaccine blood samples were obtained a median of about 70 days after the second vaccine dose, with a range of about 12 to 241 days. A few convalescent patients were sampled both early after vaccination (day 14) and late after vaccination (days 161 to 241). Overlapping spike peptide pools from SARS-CoV-2 and from the common cold coronaviruses HCoV-NL63, HCoV-OC43 and HCoV-229E were used as culture stimuli. Control cultures received a CEFX viral epitope pool as the positive control, an HIV-1 Nef peptide pool as the negative control, or no peptide. In roughly nine COVID-19 convalescent patients and a few infection-naive healthy vaccine recipients, the spike-specific CD4+ TCR repertoire before mRNA vaccination was compared with the repertoire after mRNA vaccination. Points the paper makes about the study in general: The median count of SARS-CoV-2-reactive clonotypes went up from 20 to 25 after infection to 30 to 40 after vaccination, although the change was not significant. In convalescent patients, a median around 83% of post-vaccine SARS-CoV-2-reactive clones were detected only after vaccination, and vaccine-specific priming was suggested by this finding. The study included relatively few convalescent patients and did not analyze early timepoints after natural infection. Of the vaccine-specific clones found in convalescent patients, nearly all (304 of 307) were mono-reactive for SARS-CoV-2 spike instead of being cross-reactive with common cold coronaviruses.

From the cysteine up to the phenylalanine, the CDR3 has a length of 14 residues. Just the 42-base CDR3 DNA is kept, in frame starting at base 1. The germline V and J ends show losses of 8 bases and 4 bases respectively, and no gene match explains 8 bases of the junction. The germline V gene gives CDR1 as MDHEN and CDR2 as SYDVKM. Libraries were built with PCR. At the Johns Hopkins FTIC core, DNA from the cultured CD4+ T cells underwent TCR sequencing with the Oncomine TCR Beta short-read assay. Genomic DNA was extracted from the cultured CD4+ T cells with the QIAamp micro DNA kit. Oncomine TCR Beta libraries made from cultured CD4+ T cells were pooled using unique dual indexes and sequenced on an Illumina iSeq 100. Concerning the study's data processing: Non-productive sequences were filtered out, and CDR3s that did not start with C, did not end with F or W, or were shorter than 7 amino acids were discarded. The MANAFEST web application identified antigen-specific clonotypes by comparing peptide-stimulated wells against reference wells and other culture wells. To be called positive, a clone needed an FDR below 0.05, an odds ratio above 5, and a productive frequency above 0.1% in at least two of three replicate wells. Clonotypes that were significantly expanded in both SARS-CoV-2 spike wells and at least one common cold coronavirus spike condition were defined as cross-reactive. Using R version 3.6.1, CDR3 homology was evaluated through Levenshtein distances (stringdist) along with unrooted phylogenetic trees (ape). The public reads were quality trimmed at Q25 with fastp and then assembled into clones with MiXCR by TCRdb, keeping productive beta chains. Entries are consolidated by CDR3 protein sequence, retaining the most common genes and DNA. For this entry, the V and J calls and clone size follow TCRdb and not the study's own pipeline. This sample has under 20,000 distinct CDR3 sequences in its table, and about 45% of those were observed once. The top ten constitute 17% of the sample.

The clonotype was recovered from a human donor who had recovered from COVID-19. The chain uses TRBV28 and TRBJ1-2, and 9 junctional nucleotides match TRBD1. The specimen comprised CD4+ T cells from blood, cultured in vitro, sampled about 7 months after SARS-CoV-2 vaccination. The DNA sequence is TGTGCCAGCTACTATCCGGGACAGGGCTATGGCTACACCTTC. Its translation is CASYYPGQGYGYTF.